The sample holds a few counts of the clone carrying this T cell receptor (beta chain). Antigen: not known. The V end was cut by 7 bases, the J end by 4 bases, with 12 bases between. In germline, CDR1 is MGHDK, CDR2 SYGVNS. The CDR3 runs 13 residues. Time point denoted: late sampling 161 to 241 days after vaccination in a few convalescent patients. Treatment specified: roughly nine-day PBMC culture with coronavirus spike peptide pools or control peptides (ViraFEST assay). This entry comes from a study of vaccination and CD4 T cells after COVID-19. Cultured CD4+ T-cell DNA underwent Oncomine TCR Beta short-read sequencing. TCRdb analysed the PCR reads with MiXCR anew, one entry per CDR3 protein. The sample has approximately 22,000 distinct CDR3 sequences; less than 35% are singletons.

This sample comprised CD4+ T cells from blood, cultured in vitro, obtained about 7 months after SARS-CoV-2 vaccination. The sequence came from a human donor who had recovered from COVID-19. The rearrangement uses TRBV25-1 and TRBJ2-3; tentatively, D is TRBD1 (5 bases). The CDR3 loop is CASMTEFSDTQYF. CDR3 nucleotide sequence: TGTGCCAGCATGACAGAGTTCTCAGATACGCAGTATTTT.